The subject of this entry is one T cell receptor (beta chain). TCRdb processed the multiplex PCR reads anew with MiXCR; each CDR3 protein has one entry. Altogether fewer than 250,000 distinct CDR3 sequences are present, around 32% being singletons, with the ten largest covering around 1.4%. The ends lost 9 bases at V and 0 bases at J; junction bases unmatched: 8. Germline V gene lookup returns CDR1 LGHNA and CDR2 YSLEER. The CDR3 runs to 16 residues. The lymph nodes were axillary draining lymph nodes from breast cancer patients. This sample stems from a study of breast tumors, draining lymph nodes, adjacent tissues.

The V call is TRBV4-3, the J call TRBJ2-6; 7 nucleotides match TRBD1. The receptor comes from a female donor with breast cancer. Some clones in this sample may be carry-over from other donors' samples. Sequencing input: axillary lymph node tissue. The CDR3 DNA sequence: TGCGCCAGTGGCACAGGGGAGACCTCTGGGGCCAACGTCCTGACTTTC. Amino acids: CASGTGETSGANVLTF.